Listed below are T cell receptor beta chains from one sample, sequenced in a study of beta chain features in type 1 diabetes. The table came from immunoSEQ multiplex PCR; TCRdb's copy has only in-frame clones and leaves some out. The data contain hundreds of thousands of clones, 11% of them singletons. The sample consisted of naive CD4+ T cells from blood. These receptors were collected from a woman aged 18-29 years in good health. Both conserved end residues are part of each CDR3. The order of the fields is D gene, V gene, clone size, J gene, CDR3 DNA, CDR3 protein. The D gene is left open where the match is weak. The size field is filled for only some rows; it gives once, few, many or a size class.

D gene: NA; V gene: TRBV27; clone size: NA; J gene: TRBJ2-2; CDR3 DNA: TGTGCCAGCAGTTTAACTGGTCAGGCCCGCACCGGGGAGCTGTTTTTT; CDR3 protein: CASSLTGQARTGELFF
D gene: NA; V gene: TRBV2; clone size: NA; J gene: TRBJ2-5; CDR3 DNA: TGTGCCAGCATAGGACACAGACAAGAGACCCAGTACTTC; CDR3 protein: CASIGHRQETQYF
D gene: NA; V gene: TRBV11-3; clone size: few; J gene: TRBJ1-1; CDR3 DNA: TGTGCCAGCAGGCTAAATCAGGTGAACACTGAAGCTTTCTTT; CDR3 protein: CASRLNQVNTEAFF
D gene: TRBD1; V gene: TRBV10-3; clone size: NA; J gene: TRBJ1-2; CDR3 DNA: TGTGCCATCAGCGGGGACAGCTATGGCTACACCTTC; CDR3 protein: CAISGDSYGYTF
D gene: NA; V gene: TRBV7-9; clone size: NA; J gene: TRBJ2-3; CDR3 DNA: TGTGCCAGCAGCTTTGAGAGCAGGGCGGATGATACGCAGTATTTT; CDR3 protein: CASSFESRADDTQYF
D gene: NA; V gene: TRBV15; clone size: few; J gene: TRBJ2-5; CDR3 DNA: TGTGCCACCAGCAGAGGGACTATCCAAGAGACCCAGTACTTC; CDR3 protein: CATSRGTIQETQYF
D gene: TRBD1; V gene: TRBV28; clone size: few; J gene: TRBJ2-6; CDR3 DNA: TGTGCCAGCAGCACAGGGGGCTCTGGGGCCAACGTCCTGACTTTC; CDR3 protein: CASSTGGSGANVLTF
D gene: NA; V gene: TRBV5-1; clone size: NA; J gene: TRBJ1-2; CDR3 DNA: TGCGCCACCCGCCAGGACGTCGACTATGGCTACACCTTC; CDR3 protein: CATRQDVDYGYTF
D gene: TRBD2; V gene: TRBV7-6; clone size: NA; J gene: TRBJ2-1; CDR3 DNA: TGTGCCAGCAGCTCGGTCCTTGGACTAGCGGGAGGTCATGAGCAGTTCTTC; CDR3 protein: CASSSVLGLAGGHEQFF
D gene: NA; V gene: TRBV23-1; clone size: NA; J gene: TRBJ1-5; CDR3 DNA: TGCGCCAGCAGGCCTCAGACAGGAACTAATCAGCCCCAGCATTTT; CDR3 protein: CASRPQTGTNQPQHF
D gene: TRBD2; V gene: TRBV18; clone size: NA; J gene: TRBJ2-1; CDR3 DNA: TGTGCCAGCTCACCACTAGCGGGAAGCTCCTACAATGAGCAGTTCTTC; CDR3 protein: CASSPLAGSSYNEQFF
D gene: NA; V gene: TRBV19; clone size: many; J gene: TRBJ2-7; CDR3 DNA: TGTGCCAGTAGTACAAGGGGCTACGAGCAGTACTTC; CDR3 protein: CASSTRGYEQYF
D gene: NA; V gene: TRBV14; clone size: NA; J gene: TRBJ1-1; CDR3 DNA: TGTGCCAGCAGCCCGACCCTCACTATGAACACTGAAGCTTTCTTT; CDR3 protein: CASSPTLTMNTEAFF
D gene: NA; V gene: TRBV30; clone size: few; J gene: TRBJ2-3; CDR3 DNA: TGTGCCTGGAGTGTAGGGAAATGGCGGGATAGGGCAGATACGCAGTATTTT; CDR3 protein: CAWSVGKWRDRADTQYF
D gene: TRBD2; V gene: TRBV11-2; clone size: few; J gene: TRBJ2-3; CDR3 DNA: TGTGCCAGCAGTCACGCCGTCGGCGGGAGGATGACAGATACGCAGTATTTT; CDR3 protein: CASSHAVGGRMTDTQYF
D gene: NA; V gene: TRBV15; clone size: few; J gene: TRBJ2-3; CDR3 DNA: TGTGCCACCAGCAGCGGCGGTAACGCAGATACGCAGTATTTT; CDR3 protein: CATSSGGNADTQYF
D gene: NA; V gene: TRBV21-1; clone size: few; J gene: TRBJ1-2; CDR3 DNA: TGTGCCAGCAGAGTTTGGGAATCTTCTATACGCTACACCTTC; CDR3 protein: CASRVWESSIRYTF
D gene: TRBD2; V gene: TRBV4-3; clone size: few; J gene: TRBJ2-3; CDR3 DNA: TGCGCCAGCAGCCAAGATTCGCGGGGGAGCTACACAGATACGCAGTATTTT; CDR3 protein: CASSQDSRGSYTDTQYF
D gene: NA; V gene: TRBV20-1; clone size: NA; J gene: TRBJ2-3; CDR3 DNA: TGCACGTGGCGTGTCACAGATACGCAGTATTTT; CDR3 protein: CTWRVTDTQYF
D gene: NA; V gene: TRBV6-6; clone size: few; J gene: TRBJ2-6; CDR3 DNA: TGTGCCAGCAGTTACCCAGGCTCTGGGGCCAACGTCCTGACTTTC; CDR3 protein: CASSYPGSGANVLTF
D gene: TRBD2; V gene: TRBV18; clone size: NA; J gene: TRBJ2-7; CDR3 DNA: TGTGCCAGCTCACCCGCGGGAGGGGAATACTACGAGCAGTACTTC; CDR3 protein: CASSPAGGEYYEQYF
D gene: NA; V gene: TRBV18; clone size: NA; J gene: TRBJ2-5; CDR3 DNA: TGTGCCAGCTCTCCGCGACAGGCCCAAGAGACCCAGTACTTC; CDR3 protein: CASSPRQAQETQYF
D gene: TRBD2; V gene: TRBV6-7; clone size: NA; J gene: TRBJ2-2; CDR3 DNA: TGTGCCAGCACCGAGAGACTAGCGGTTGGGGCCGGGGAGCTGTTTTTT; CDR3 protein: CASTERLAVGAGELFF
D gene: NA; V gene: TRBV27; clone size: few; J gene: TRBJ2-1; CDR3 DNA: TGTGCCAGCAGACCAGGGATTCGGGGGAATGAGCAGTTCTTC; CDR3 protein: CASRPGIRGNEQFF
D gene: NA; V gene: TRBV5-1; clone size: NA; J gene: TRBJ2-5; CDR3 DNA: TGCGCCAGCAGCCCAGGACCCCAAGAGACCCAGTACTTC; CDR3 protein: CASSPGPQETQYF
D gene: NA; V gene: TRBV7-2; clone size: NA; J gene: TRBJ2-3; CDR3 DNA: TGTGCCAGCAGCTTCCCCGGCACAGATACGCAGTATTTT; CDR3 protein: CASSFPGTDTQYF
D gene: NA; V gene: TRBV29-1; clone size: NA; J gene: TRBJ1-2; CDR3 DNA: TGCAGCGTTGAACCCTATGGCTACACCTTC; CDR3 protein: CSVEPYGYTF
D gene: NA; V gene: TRBV30; clone size: NA; J gene: TRBJ2-5; CDR3 DNA: TGTGCCTGGAGTGTAAACAGACAAGAGACCCAGTACTTC; CDR3 protein: CAWSVNRQETQYF
D gene: TRBD2; V gene: TRBV7-8; clone size: NA; J gene: TRBJ2-7; CDR3 DNA: TGTGCCAGCAGCCCGGGACTAGCGGGGCCTCGATCCTACGAGCAGTACTTC; CDR3 protein: CASSPGLAGPRSYEQYF
D gene: NA; V gene: TRBV15; clone size: NA; J gene: TRBJ1-2; CDR3 DNA: TGTGCCACCAGCAGAGGGGCAGCGGGTGTAAAGGGCTACACCTTC; CDR3 protein: CATSRGAAGVKGYTF
D gene: NA; V gene: TRBV18; clone size: few; J gene: TRBJ2-1; CDR3 DNA: TGTGCCAGCGGCCGGACCTACAATGAGCAGTTCTTC; CDR3 protein: CASGRTYNEQFF